This passage covers 26 T cell receptor beta chains from one sample sequenced in a study of blood T cell repertoires in COVID-19. Using immunoSEQ multiplex PCR, the repertoire was profiled, and TCRdb retains in-frame clones only, with some absent. The sample has about 340,000 clones, roughly 90% seen once; the top ten hold 7% to 8%. The specimen sequenced was peripheral blood. The receptors stem from a woman in her 70s with COVID-19, enrolled during active disease.

This rearrangement joins TRBV27 to TRBJ1-1; D remains ambiguous. The CDR3 is made up of 13 amino acids. Germline CDR1 is MNHEY and CDR2 is SMNVEV (reference sequence). V was cut by 4 bases and J by 5 bases, with 11 bases left in between. The CDR3 DNA reads as TGTGCCAGCAGTTATGGAGGAGGGACTGAAGCTTTCTTT. Amino acid sequence: CASSYGGGTEAFF.

The chain is built from TRBV29-1 and TRBJ1-5; 8 bases align to TRBD1. V trimming: 5 bases; J trimming: 8 bases; junction bases outside the gene matches: 8. CDR1 is SQVTM, CDR2 ANQGSEA, per germline. The CDR3 contains 13 residues. The CDR3 DNA reads as TGCAGCGTTCCAGGACAGGGCCGCAAGCCCCAGCATTTT. The encoded protein is CSVPGQGRKPQHF.

V gene TRBV24-1 combines with J gene TRBJ2-2, with 7 bases that match TRBD1. J lost 2 bases, V lost 5 bases, and 7 bases had no gene match. CDR1 and CDR2 (germline): KGHDR, SFDVKD. There are 16 residues in the CDR3. The DNA of the CDR3 is TGTGCCACCAGTGGACTCGGGACAGTAAACACCGGGGAGCTGTTTTTT. This codes for CATSGLGTVNTGELFF.

The chain employs TRBV7-3 and TRBJ2-7; 7 nucleotides agree with TRBD2. Trimming removed 5 bases from V and 5 bases from J; junction bases left unmatched: 18. CDR3 length equals 17 residues. Germline CDR1 and CDR2: SGHTA and FQGTGA. CDR3 loop: CASSPGPGRETSHEQYF. Written as DNA, the CDR3 is TGTGCCAGCAGCCCCGGACCCGGGCGGGAGACGAGCCACGAGCAGTACTTC.

The V gene is TRBV12-5, the J gene TRBJ1-5; D gene unclear. CDR3 length equals 19 residues. The germline CDR1 and CDR2 sequences are LGHNT and FRNRAP. V was pared by 0 bases and J by 4 bases, with 22 bases between. The CDR3 DNA reads as TGTGCTAGTGGTTTGGTACTTTCTGAGTGGCCAGGCGATAATCAGCCCCAGCATTTT. It yields the protein CASGLVLSEWPGDNQPQHF.

This sequence joins TRBV7-3 and TRBJ2-3; tentatively, D is TRBD2 (5 bases). Trimming left V 6 bases short and J 3 bases short, with 10 bases between. The CDR3 spans 13 residues. Germline V CDR1 and CDR2: SGHTA, FQGTGA. The CDR3 sequence: CASRPTGTDTQYF. Written as DNA, the CDR3 is TGTGCCAGCAGACCTACGGGGACAGATACGCAGTATTTT.

The rearrangement joins TRBV7-2 to TRBJ1-2; 11 bases match TRBD1. Germline V gives CDR1 SGHTA, CDR2 FQGNSA. The trim removed 6 bases at V and 8 bases at J, leaving 11 bases unmatched. The CDR3 sequence is 15 residues long. The CDR3 DNA reads TGTGCCAGCAGTAATTACCGGGACAGGGGGACGGGCTACACCTTC. This translates into CASSNYRDRGTGYTF.

The chain has TRBV29-1 and TRBJ2-1, with 9 nucleotides matching TRBD1. CDR3 length equals 14 residues. The germline V gene encodes CDR1 SQVTM and CDR2 ANQGSEA. V lost 1 base to trimming and J lost 7 bases; unmatched junction nucleotides: 5. This CDR3 is CSVEGDRAPNEQFF. The CDR3 DNA follows: TGCAGCGTTGAAGGGGACAGGGCGCCTAATGAGCAGTTCTTC.

This chain uses TRBV12-3 or TRBV12-4 with TRBJ1-2; 7 bases are shared with TRBD1. The CDR3 covers 13 residues. The junction had 9 bases not matched to a gene; V was cut back by 7 bases and J by 7 bases. The chain's CDR3 is CASTPTGTSGYTF. CDR3 in DNA: TGTGCCAGCACCCCGACAGGGACTAGTGGCTACACCTTC.

The chain employs TRBV7-2 and TRBJ1-4; D may be TRBD1 (6 bases). Looked up from germline, CDR1 is SGHTA and CDR2 is FQGNSA. This CDR3 comprises 14 residues. Trimming pared 5 bases from V and 5 bases from J, leaving 12 bases between. The CDR3 reads CASSQQGRNEKLFF. CDR3 nucleotide sequence: TGTGCCAGCAGCCAACAGGGAAGAAATGAAAAACTGTTTTTT.

This clone turned up a few times. The rearrangement uses TRBV15 and TRBJ1-3, with D hard to call. Germline V gene data show CDR1 as LNHNV and CDR2 as YYDKDF (reference sequence). The ends were cut back, 1 base at V and 0 bases at J, with 7 bases in the middle. The CDR3 has 15 amino acids. The chain's CDR3 is CATSRGSDSGNTIYF. The CDR3 DNA reads as TGTGCCACCAGCAGAGGCTCAGACTCTGGAAACACCATATATTTT.

This chain joins TRBV11-2 and TRBJ1-2, with 11 bases matching TRBD1. The length of the CDR3 is 13 residues. Trimming cost V 3 bases and J 13 bases; bases outside gene matches: 7. The germline V gene encodes CDR1 SGHAT and CDR2 FQNNGV. The CDR3 here is CASSLPGQGGSTF. The CDR3 DNA is TGTGCCAGCAGCTTGCCGGGACAGGGGGGAAGCACCTTC.

The chain carries TRBV9 and TRBJ1-6, with 7 bases fitting TRBD1. Germline CDR1 and CDR2: SGDLS and YYNGEE. The CDR3 has 15 amino acids. V lost 3 bases to trimming and J lost 9 bases; unmatched junction nucleotides: 9. The CDR3 sequence: CASSELTGVGSPLHF. CDR3 DNA: TGTGCCAGCAGCGAACTTACAGGGGTGGGTTCACCCCTCCACTTT. Based on the CDR3 plus reference TRBV9 and TRBJ1-6, the full variable domain is DSGVTQTPKHLITATGQRVTLRCSPRSGDLSVYWYQQSLDQGLQFLIQYYNGEERAKGNILERFSAQQFPDLHSELNLSSLELGDSALYFCASSELTGVGSPLHFGNGTRLTVT.

The V call is TRBV30, the J call TRBJ2-7, with a tentative D call TRBD1 (7 bases). Germline V gene lookup returns CDR1 GTSNPN and CDR2 SVGIG (reference sequence). CDR3 length equals 15 residues. V was pared by 4 bases and J by 1 base, with 17 bases between. The CDR3 sequence is CAWTPRDRRSYEQYF. In DNA form, the CDR3 reads TGTGCCTGGACCCCGCGGGACAGAAGATCCTACGAGCAGTACTTC.

The chain carries TRBV5-4 and TRBJ2-2; 14 nucleotides line up with TRBD2. Germline V gene lookup returns CDR1 SGHNT and CDR2 YYREEE (reference sequence). Germline trimming cut 5 bases from V and 4 bases from J; bases unmatched to any gene: 7. This CDR3 region has 17 residues. This CDR3 is CASRRLAGGPGTGELFF. As DNA, the CDR3 is TGTGCCAGCAGACGACTAGCGGGGGGGCCGGGCACCGGGGAGCTGTTTTTT. The variable domain in full, with the rest retrieved from reference TRBV5-4 and TRBJ2-2, is ETGVTQSPTHLIKTRGQQVTLRCSSQSGHNTVSWYQQALGQGPQFIFQYYREEENGRGNFPPRFSGLQFPNYSSELNVNALELDDSALYLCASRRLAGGPGTGELFFGEGSRLTVL.

The chain is built from TRBV24-1 and TRBJ1-2; possibly TRBD1 for D (6 bases). The CDR3 is 13 amino acids. Trimming cost V 4 bases and J 8 bases, with 13 bases left between them. Looked up from germline, CDR1 is KGHDR and CDR2 is SFDVKD. CDR3: CATSDRQAYGYTF. CDR3 sequence (DNA): TGTGCCACCAGTGACAGACAGGCGTACGGCTACACCTTC.

The genes are TRBV12-3 or TRBV12-4 and TRBJ2-5, with unresolved D. V was cut by 3 bases and J by 5 bases, with 4 bases left in between. CDR3 size: 11 residues. Written as DNA, the CDR3 is TGTGCCAGCAGTTTCCAGGAGACCCAGTACTTC. It encodes CASSFQETQYF.

This rearrangement joins TRBV10-3 to TRBJ1-1; D remains unclear. V was cut by 4 bases and J by 3 bases, with 9 bases left in between. CDR1 is ENHRY and CDR2 is SYGVKD in the germline V gene. The CDR3 extends over 13 amino acids. CDR3 bases: TGTGCCATCAGTGGCAATGCGGACACTGAAGCTTTCTTT. It yields the protein CAISGNADTEAFF.

The chain links TRBV7-9 to TRBJ1-3; no clear D. The germline V gene has CDR1 SEHNR and CDR2 FQNEAQ (reference sequence). There are 14 residues in the CDR3. The V and J ends lost 5 bases and 0 bases respectively, with 8 bases between them. CDR3 protein: CASSHSYSGNTIYF. DNA of the CDR3: TGTGCCAGCAGCCACTCCTACTCTGGAAACACCATATATTTT.

V is TRBV2 and J is TRBJ1-1; tentative D call: TRBD1 (5 bases). CDR1 and CDR2 (germline): SNHLY, FYNNEI. Trimming cost V 5 bases and J 6 bases, with 22 bases left between them. The CDR3 is 16 amino acids. Here the CDR3 reads CASSPLPGLGGSEAFF. The CDR3 coding sequence is TGTGCCAGCAGTCCTCTCCCGGGACTTGGGGGGTCTGAAGCTTTCTTT.

This chain links TRBV10-3 with TRBJ1-1; 9 bases are a match to TRBD1. The V segment lost 5 bases and the J segment 5 bases; nucleotides outside the gene matches: 3. This CDR3 is 13 amino acids long. Germline V CDR1 and CDR2: ENHRY, SYGVKD. CDR3 in DNA: TGTGCCATCAGTCGGGACAGGGTAACTGAAGCTTTCTTT. Translation: CAISRDRVTEAFF.

This clone was detected only once. This sequence joins TRBV28 and TRBJ2-6; 7 bases match TRBD1. CDR1 MDHEN and CDR2 SYDVKM come from the germline V gene. J gave up 2 bases and V 5 bases, and 3 bases lay outside the gene matches. The CDR3 has 15 amino acids. The CDR3 here is CASSPTGAGANVLTF. CDR3 in DNA: TGTGCCAGCAGTCCCACAGGGGCTGGGGCCAACGTCCTGACTTTC.

A single count supports this clone. The rearrangement joins TRBV7-3 to TRBJ1-2, with 9 bases that match TRBD1. Per germline, CDR1 SGHTA and CDR2 FQGTGA. CDR3 length equals 16 residues. The V and J ends lost 6 bases and 6 bases, in that order; junction bases with no gene match: 14. Here the CDR3 DNA reads TGTGCCAGCAGTCCTATGGCCGGGACAGGGTTTGATGGCTACACCTTC. Its protein is CASSPMAGTGFDGYTF.

This clone was recorded only once. The rearrangement links TRBV28 to TRBJ1-1, with 7 bases identical to TRBD1. The CDR3 runs 17 residues. Germline CDR1 MDHEN, CDR2 SYDVKM. Trimming at V came to 1 base and at J to 1 base, leaving 9 bases not matched to a gene. CDR3 sequence reads: CASSLFTGAAANTEAFF. The CDR3 region has the DNA TGTGCCAGCAGTTTATTCACAGGGGCCGCGGCGAACACTGAAGCTTTCTTT. Full variable domain (rest looked up from reference TRBV28 and TRBJ1-1): DVKVTQSSRYLVKRTGEKVFLECVQDMDHENMFWYRQDPGLGLRLIYFSYDVKMKEKGDIPEGYSVSREKKERFSLILESASTNQTSMYLCASSLFTGAAANTEAFFGQGTRLTVV.

The chain joins TRBV2 to TRBJ2-5, with D possibly TRBD2 on 6 matching bases. Germline-derived CDR1 and CDR2 are SNHLY and FYNNEI. This CDR3 is built from 13 residues. Trimming cost V 6 bases and J 5 bases, with 13 bases left between them. DNA for the CDR3: TGTGCCAGCAGCAGCCGGCTAGCGGAGACCCAGTACTTC. Translation gives CASSSRLAETQYF.

CDR3 sequence: CASSPTGLHATNEKLFF. The CDR3 nucleotides are TGTGCCAGCTCACCGACAGGTCTACATGCAACTAATGAAAAACTGTTTTTT. The chain uses TRBV18 and TRBJ1-4, with a weak D call TRBD1 (6 bases). The CDR3 sequence is 17 residues long. CDR1 is KGHSH and CDR2 is LQKENI in the germline V gene. V lost 3 bases and J lost 0, with 14 bases in between.